This T cell receptor (beta chain) was sequenced in a study of cytomegalovirus exposure and HLA in healthy donors. Study results and caveats: Associated with cytomegalovirus, according to the listing, were 164 TCR beta chains.

The donors (healthy individuals) were bone marrow donors. The PCR made use of 60 Vbeta and 13 Jbeta primers. As handled by the study authors: The authors later counted roughly 79 million unique TCR beta chains, roughly 11 million of them shared. Only in-frame clones appear in the TCRdb table, and some are missing; sequencing was by immunoSEQ multiplex PCR. The DNA was the basis for D and trimming; V, J and clone size are from that table. Found here are 150,000 or so clones, approximately 80% of them singletons; the top ten hold around 14%. This clone was counted a few times. Its antigen is not identified. The sample was PBMCs. The source is a woman between 35 and 50 years old in good health and CMV-seronegative.

This chain's CDR3 is CASSQSGTGHTEAFF. The CDR3 nucleotides read TGTGCCAGCAGCCAATCCGGGACAGGGCACACTGAAGCTTTCTTT. The chain carries TRBV16 and TRBJ1-1; 9 positions match TRBD1. Germline-derived CDR1 and CDR2 are KGHSY and FQNENV. With V trimmed by 0 bases and J by 3 bases, 2 bases remained unmatched. This CDR3 is built from 15 residues.